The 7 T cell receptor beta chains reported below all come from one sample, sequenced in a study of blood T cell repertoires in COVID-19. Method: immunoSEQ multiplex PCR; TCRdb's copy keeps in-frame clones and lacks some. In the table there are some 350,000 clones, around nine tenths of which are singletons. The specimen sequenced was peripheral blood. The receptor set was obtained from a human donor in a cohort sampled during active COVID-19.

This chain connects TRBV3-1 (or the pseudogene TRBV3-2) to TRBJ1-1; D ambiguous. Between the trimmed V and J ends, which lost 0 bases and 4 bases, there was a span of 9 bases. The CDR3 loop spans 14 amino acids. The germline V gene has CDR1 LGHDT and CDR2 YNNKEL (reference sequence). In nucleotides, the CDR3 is TGTGCCAGCAGCCAAGATAGGAGTACCACTGAAGCTTTCTTT. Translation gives CASSQDRSTTEAFF.

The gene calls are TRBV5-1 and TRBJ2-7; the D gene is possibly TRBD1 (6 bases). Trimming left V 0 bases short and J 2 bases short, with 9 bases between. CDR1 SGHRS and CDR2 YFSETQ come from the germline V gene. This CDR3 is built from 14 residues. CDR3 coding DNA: TGCGCCAGCAGCTTGGACAGGGTTGCCTACGAGCAGTACTTC. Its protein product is CASSLDRVAYEQYF. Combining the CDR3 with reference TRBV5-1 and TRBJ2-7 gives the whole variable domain KAGVTQTPRYLIKTRGQQVTLSCSPISGHRSVSWYQQTPGQGLQFLFEYFSETQRNKGNFPGRFSGRQFSNSRSEMNVSTLELGDSALYLCASSLDRVAYEQYFGPGTRLTVT.

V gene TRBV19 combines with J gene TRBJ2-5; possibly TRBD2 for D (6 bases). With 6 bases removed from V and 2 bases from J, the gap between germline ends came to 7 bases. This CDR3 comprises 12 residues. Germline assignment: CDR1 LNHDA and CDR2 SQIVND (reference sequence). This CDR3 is CASRDYQETQYF. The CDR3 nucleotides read TGTGCCAGTAGGGACTATCAAGAGACCCAGTACTTC.

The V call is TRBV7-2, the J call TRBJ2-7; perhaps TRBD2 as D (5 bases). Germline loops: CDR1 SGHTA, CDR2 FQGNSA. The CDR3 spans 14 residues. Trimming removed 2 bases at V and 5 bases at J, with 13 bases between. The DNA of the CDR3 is TGTGCCAGCAGCTTAAGAGGGAATCAGAACGAGCAGTACTTC. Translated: CASSLRGNQNEQYF.

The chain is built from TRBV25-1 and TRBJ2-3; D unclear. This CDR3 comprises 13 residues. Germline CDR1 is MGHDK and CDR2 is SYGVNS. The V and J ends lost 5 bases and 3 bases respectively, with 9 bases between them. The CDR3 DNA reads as TGTGCCAGCAGTATTGCGAGGACAGATACGCAGTATTTT. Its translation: CASSIARTDTQYF.

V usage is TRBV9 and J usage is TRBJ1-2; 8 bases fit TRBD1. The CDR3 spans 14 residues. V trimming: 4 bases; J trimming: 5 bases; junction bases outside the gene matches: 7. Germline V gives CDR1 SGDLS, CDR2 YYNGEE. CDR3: CASSTQGGRYGYTF. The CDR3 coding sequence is TGTGCCAGCAGCACACAGGGGGGAAGGTATGGCTACACCTTC.

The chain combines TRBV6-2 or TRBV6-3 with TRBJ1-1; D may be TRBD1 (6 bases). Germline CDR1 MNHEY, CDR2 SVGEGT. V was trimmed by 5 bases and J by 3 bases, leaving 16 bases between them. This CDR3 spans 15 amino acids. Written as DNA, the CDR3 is TGTGCCAGCAGTACTTACAGGGTGGGGGACACTGAAGCTTTCTTT. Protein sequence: CASSTYRVGDTEAFF.